This T cell receptor (beta chain) was obtained from a study of molecular identifiers for immune sequencing clone quantification. Notes on the study in general: Clones that had above 20 RNA copies took up over 99% of effector molecules but under 1% in naive cells.

This clonotype has ten or more counts. Its antigen is not identified. With 6 bases clipped from V and 5 bases from J, the junction kept 6 bases outside the gene matches. Germline V gene lookup returns CDR1 SQVTM and CDR2 ANQGSEA. The CDR3 totals 14 residues. Listed TCR primers and previously described methods were used for bulk TCR libraries. TCRdb analysed the PCR reads with MiXCR anew, one entry per CDR3 protein. The table has around 480,000 distinct CDR3 sequences, roughly 23% seen once. Using 10%, 30% or 50% RNA, naive CD8 libraries were derived from approximately 20,000 to 1,000,000 sorted cells. V is TRBV29-1 and J is TRBJ2-5, with 13 bases lining up with TRBD2. Sequencing input: naive CD8+ T cells from blood, with Jurkat cell RNA spiked in. Subset: FACS-sorted CD8+CD4-CCR7+CD45RA+ naive T cells. The clonotype originates from a human donor in good health. Some libraries in this study had Jurkat cell RNA spiked in. The CDR3 reads CSVGLAGEGETQYF. The CDR3, as DNA: TGCAGCGTAGGACTAGCGGGAGAAGGGGAGACCCAGTACTTC.